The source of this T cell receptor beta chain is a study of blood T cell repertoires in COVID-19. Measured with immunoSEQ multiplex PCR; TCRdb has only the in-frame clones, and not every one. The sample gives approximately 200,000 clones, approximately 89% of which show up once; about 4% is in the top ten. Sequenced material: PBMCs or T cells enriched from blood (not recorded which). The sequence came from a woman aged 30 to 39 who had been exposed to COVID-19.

The chain's CDR3 is CASQRLSLENTGELFF. In nucleotides, the CDR3 is TGTGCCAGCCAAAGACTCTCCCTGGAGAACACCGGGGAGCTGTTTTTT. The V gene is TRBV19, the J gene TRBJ2-2; D ambiguous. Germline V lookup: CDR1 LNHDA, CDR2 SQIVND (reference sequence). The ends were cut back, 9 bases at V and 1 base at J, with 18 bases in the middle. The CDR3 runs to 16 residues. Based on the CDR3 plus reference TRBV19 and TRBJ2-2, the full variable domain is DGGITQSPKYLFRKEGQNVTLSCEQNLNHDAMYWYRQDPGQGLRLIYYSQIVNDFQKGDIAEGYSVSREKKESFPLTVTSAQKNPTAFYLCASQRLSLENTGELFFGEGSRLTVL.